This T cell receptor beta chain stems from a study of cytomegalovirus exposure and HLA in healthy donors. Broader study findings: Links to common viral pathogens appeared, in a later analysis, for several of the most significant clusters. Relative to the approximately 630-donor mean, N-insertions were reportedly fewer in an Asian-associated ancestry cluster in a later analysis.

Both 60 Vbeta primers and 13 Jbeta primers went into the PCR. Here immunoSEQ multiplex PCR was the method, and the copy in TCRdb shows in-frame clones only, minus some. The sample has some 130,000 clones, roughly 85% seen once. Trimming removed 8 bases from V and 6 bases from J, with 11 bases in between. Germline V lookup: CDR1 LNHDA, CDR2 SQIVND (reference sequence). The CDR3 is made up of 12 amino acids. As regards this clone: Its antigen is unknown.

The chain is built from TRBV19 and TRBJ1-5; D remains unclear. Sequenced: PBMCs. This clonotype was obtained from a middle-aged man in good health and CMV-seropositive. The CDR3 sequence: CASGENSQPQHF. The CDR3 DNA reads TGTGCCAGTGGAGAAAATTCTCAGCCCCAGCATTTT.